The entry that follows covers one TCR beta chain sequence. These data originate in a study of blood T cell repertoires in COVID-19. CDR3 length: 14 amino acids. V lost 4 bases and J 8 bases, leaving 17 bases between the germline ends. Germline CDR1 SEHNR, CDR2 FQNEAQ (reference sequence). Cohort assignment relied on participant-reported clinical history. The data were produced by immunoSEQ multiplex PCR, yet TCRdb's version contains in-frame clones alone and is incomplete. The sample lists some 200,000 clones, roughly 80% occurring once. This chain connects TRBV7-9 to TRBJ1-1; D call uncertain. This sequence originates from a woman between 40 and 55 years old with acute COVID-19. What was sequenced was PBMCs or T cells enriched from blood (not recorded which). The CDR3 loop is CASSSQEAGFEAFF. In DNA, the CDR3 is TGTGCCAGCAGCTCGCAGGAAGCGGGCTTCGAAGCTTTCTTT.